Given below is one T cell receptor (beta chain) in context. Its specificity is unknown. The data are from a study of CD8+ T cells in alopecia areata. The overall study: Patients in the treated group were given tofacitinib by mouth, 5 to 10 mg twice a day.

Notes on the study in general: Lesional scalp, notably in alopecia totalis/universalis, had clonality above that of normal scalp.

In each case, RNA was isolated and then reverse transcribed into cDNA as the sequencing template. Method: immunoSEQ multiplex PCR; TCRdb's copy keeps in-frame clones and lacks some. The sample lists fewer than 250,000 clones, more than 45% occurring once. The TCR comes from a human donor with alopecia areata. Sequenced here: CD4+ T cells sorted from blood, sampled at week 0.

CDR3 DNA: TGCGCCAGCACCCGTTGGACTAGCGGGACTTCCCAAGAGACCCAGTACTTC. It yields the protein CASTRWTSGTSQETQYF. The gene calls are TRBV5-1 and TRBJ2-5; 12 bases agree with TRBD2. V lost 6 bases and J lost 1; bases outside the gene matches: 10. Looked up from germline, CDR1 is SGHRS and CDR2 is YFSETQ. The CDR3 runs 17 residues.